Each of the 29 T cell receptor beta chains below was sequenced from the same sample in a study of siplizumab effects on memory and regulatory T cells. The table came from immunoSEQ multiplex PCR; TCRdb's copy has only in-frame clones and leaves some out. The sample consists of some 100,000 clones, approximately 94% of them appearing once. What was sequenced was Tregs sorted from blood. These receptors all stem from a human donor in good health.

The rearrangement uses TRBV4-1 and TRBJ1-6; 9 nucleotides line up with TRBD1. CDR1 MGHRA and CDR2 YSYEKL come from the germline V gene. Trimming took 0 bases from V and 10 from J; bases not matched to a gene: 16. The CDR3 sequence is 19 residues long. CDR3 bases: TGCGCCAGCAGCCAAGACCATATACGGATACACAGGGGGCCGTCACCCCTCCACTTT. Translation: CASSQDHIRIHRGPSPLHF.

This chain uses TRBV18 with TRBJ2-7, with D perhaps TRBD1 (6 bases). The ends were cut back, 4 bases at V and 0 bases at J, with 22 bases in the middle. There are 18 residues in the CDR3. Germline loops: CDR1 KGHSH, CDR2 LQKENI. In nucleotides, the CDR3 is TGTGCCAGCTCACAAAGTAAACAGGGTTTATCCAGCTCCTACGAGCAGTACTTC. The encoded protein is CASSQSKQGLSSSYEQYF.

The chain carries TRBV29-1 and TRBJ2-7; weak D call: TRBD2 (5 bases). The CDR3 is made up of 12 amino acids. Deletions cut 4 bases from V and 2 bases from J, with 9 bases between. Germline V gene sequence: CDR1 SQVTM, CDR2 ANQGSEA. The CDR3 nucleotides are TGCAGCGTTGGTGGGAGCGCCTACGAGCAGTACTTC. It yields the protein CSVGGSAYEQYF.

The genes are TRBV19 and TRBJ2-4; D call uncertain. Deletions cut 2 bases from V and 7 bases from J, with 9 bases between. The germline CDR1 and CDR2 sequences are LNHDA and SQIVND (reference sequence). This CDR3 is 13 amino acids long. The CDR3 spells CASSIPLWNIQYF. The CDR3 DNA sequence: TGTGCCAGTAGTATACCCCTGTGGAACATTCAGTACTTC.

The chain is built from TRBV6-1 and TRBJ2-7; weak D call: TRBD2 (5 bases). Germline values: CDR1 MNHNS, CDR2 SASEGT. The V gene lost 6 bases and the J gene lost 0 bases, with 9 bases spanning the gap. CDR3 length: 13 amino acids. DNA for the CDR3: TGTGCCAGCAGCCGAGGGAGCTCCTACGAGCAGTACTTC. Protein: CASSRGSSYEQYF.

V is TRBV28 and J is TRBJ2-7, with a possible D match to TRBD2 (6 bases). The V and J ends lost 5 bases and 2 bases respectively, with 16 bases between them. Germline-derived CDR1 and CDR2 are MDHEN and SYDVKM. The CDR3 contains 15 residues. CDR3 protein: CASSLNLAAAYEQYF. The CDR3, as DNA: TGTGCCAGCAGTCTAAATTTAGCGGCCGCCTACGAGCAGTACTTC.

V gene TRBV5-6 combines with J gene TRBJ2-4, with a weak D call TRBD1 (5 bases). Germline V lookup: CDR1 SGHDT, CDR2 YYEEEE. The V end was cut by 2 bases, the J end by 8 bases, with 14 bases between. The CDR3 length is 14 residues. The CDR3: CASSLSGYPDIQYF. The CDR3 DNA reads as TGTGCCAGCAGCTTATCAGGGTATCCGGACATTCAGTACTTC.

J is TRBJ2-7 and V is TRBV6-6; 9 bases line up with TRBD2. The germline V gene has CDR1 MNHNY and CDR2 SVGAGI (reference sequence). This CDR3 is built from 13 residues. The trim removed 8 bases at V and 0 bases at J, leaving 2 bases unmatched. CDR3 sequence (DNA): TGTGCCAGCCTTAGCGGGAGCTCCTACGAGCAGTACTTC. This codes for CASLSGSSYEQYF.

This sequence joins TRBV7-2 and TRBJ1-1; D gene unclear. There are 12 residues in the CDR3. Trimming pared 1 base from V and 12 bases from J, leaving 12 bases between. CDR1 and CDR2 (germline): SGHTA, FQGNSA. CDR3 bases: TGTGCCAGCAGCTTAGGTGGGTCGTGGACTTTCTTT. Its protein product is CASSLGGSWTFF.

The chain couples TRBV12-5 to TRBJ2-1; D perhaps matches TRBD1 (5 bases). CDR1 and CDR2 from the germline V gene are LGHNT and FRNRAP. The CDR3 loop spans 19 amino acids. The V end was cut by 0 bases, the J end by 9 bases, with 27 bases between. This CDR3 reads CASGLVSLAQGVSRSEQFF. The CDR3 nucleotides read TGTGCTAGTGGTTTGGTAAGTCTGGCTCAAGGGGTCTCTCGGAGTGAGCAGTTCTTC. The complete variable domain, with remaining parts taken from reference TRBV12-5 and TRBJ2-1, reads DARVTQTPRHKVTEMGQEVTMRCQPILGHNTVFWYRQTMMQGLELLAYFRNRAPLDDSGMPKDRFSAEMPDATLATLKIQPSEPRDSAVYFCASGLVSLAQGVSRSEQFFGPGTRLTVL.

In nucleotides, the CDR3 is TGTGCCACCAGCAGATCTTCAGGGGGCCCTTACGAGCAGTACTTC. It yields the protein CATSRSSGGPYEQYF. The rearrangement joins TRBV15 to TRBJ2-7; 8 positions agree with TRBD1. Germline CDR1 is LNHNV and CDR2 is YYDKDF (reference sequence). The ends lost 2 bases at V and 4 bases at J; junction bases unmatched: 7. CDR3 length equals 15 residues.

The J gene is TRBJ2-2, the V gene TRBV7-9; D is perhaps TRBD2 (5 bases). Germline CDR1 reads SEHNR; CDR2 reads FQNEAQ (reference sequence). The CDR3 runs 15 residues. V lost 7 bases and J lost 0, with 12 bases in between. CDR3 in DNA: TGTGCCAGCAACAGAGCGGAAGCGAACACCGGGGAGCTGTTTTTT. It codes for CASNRAEANTGELFF.

This clone was seen only once. The V gene is TRBV28, the J gene TRBJ2-5; TRBD2 is a possible D gene (6 bases). Trimming pared 3 bases from V and 4 bases from J, leaving 6 bases between. Germline CDR1 and CDR2: MDHEN and SYDVKM. CDR3 length equals 12 residues. The CDR3 is CASSLEGETQYF. In DNA form, the CDR3 reads TGTGCCAGCAGTTTGGAGGGAGAGACCCAGTACTTC.

This chain uses TRBV9 with TRBJ2-6; D gene ambiguous. CDR1 and CDR2 (germline): SGDLS, YYNGEE. The V end lost 3 bases, the J end lost 10 bases, and 20 bases lay between the germline ends. The CDR3 sequence is 16 residues long. This CDR3 reads CASSAISTTRTNVLTF. The CDR3 DNA follows: TGTGCCAGCAGCGCAATAAGCACGACCCGCACTAACGTCCTGACTTTC.

In this sample, this clone turned up once. The V gene is TRBV14, the J gene TRBJ2-5; perhaps TRBD1 as D (5 bases). V dropped 1 base and J dropped 7 bases, with 13 bases sitting between them. The CDR3 loop spans 14 amino acids. The germline V gene has CDR1 SGHDN and CDR2 FVKESK. The CDR3, as DNA: TGTGCCAGCAGCCAAGGTGGACGGACAAGGACCCAGTACTTC. Protein: CASSQGGRTRTQYF.

The chain recombines TRBV6-6 with TRBJ1-2, with unresolved D. Germline V gives CDR1 MNHNY, CDR2 SVGAGI (reference sequence). The CDR3 contains 16 residues. Trimming took 2 bases from V and 7 from J, leaving 20 bases between them. The CDR3 DNA reads as TGTGCCAGCAGTTACGTAGACACGATGGCAGTACGTGGCTACACCTTC. Translation gives CASSYVDTMAVRGYTF.

The V gene is TRBV10-3, the J gene TRBJ2-1, with 11 bases that match TRBD2. The ends lost 9 bases at V and 5 bases at J; junction bases unmatched: 6. Germline values: CDR1 ENHRY, CDR2 SYGVKD. The CDR3 covers 14 residues. The CDR3 region has the DNA TGTGCCATGCAACCGGGACTAGCGGACAATGAGCAGTTCTTC. Residues: CAMQPGLADNEQFF.

The chain employs TRBV29-1 and TRBJ2-2; D possibly corresponds to TRBD1 (7 bases). The CDR3 sequence is 14 residues long. CDR1 and CDR2 from the germline V gene are SQVTM and ANQGSEA. V lost 4 bases to trimming and J lost 4 bases, with 13 bases between them. CDR3 loop: CSVVVQGGTGELFF. CDR3 in DNA: TGCAGCGTTGTGGTTCAGGGGGGCACCGGGGAGCTGTTTTTT.

This chain uses TRBV6-1 with TRBJ2-2; D is undetermined. CDR3 length: 12 amino acids. V was clipped by 2 bases and J by 4 bases, with 2 bases between them. The germline CDR1 and CDR2 sequences are MNHNS and SASEGT. The CDR3 DNA sequence: TGTGCCAGCAGTGAACTCACCGGGGAGCTGTTTTTT. Amino acids: CASSELTGELFF.

The V and J genes are TRBV28 and TRBJ1-2; D gene unclear. V was shortened by 10 bases and J by 8 bases, with 14 bases between the two germline ends. The CDR3 length is 11 residues. The V gene's germline CDR1 is MDHEN and CDR2 SYDVKM. The CDR3 bases are TGTGCCACCTGGACGGGGTTGGGCTACACCTTC. It encodes CATWTGLGYTF.

This sequence joins TRBV23-1 and TRBJ2-1; the match to TRBD2 covers 8 bases. TRBV23-1 is identified as an open reading frame with a role that is uncertain. CDR3 size: 16 residues. With 0 bases clipped from V and 10 bases from J, the junction kept 11 bases outside the gene matches. The CDR3 coding sequence is TGCGCCAGCAGTCAATCGCATAGTAGCGGGAAGCACGAGCAGTTCTTC. This translates into CASSQSHSSGKHEQFF.

The chain links TRBV28 to TRBJ2-3; no firm D call. Trimming took off 6 bases at V and 2 bases at J, with 12 bases between the two ends. The CDR3 runs 14 residues. Germline lookup yields CDR1 MDHEN and CDR2 SYDVKM. CDR3 sequence reads: CASSRPSFTDTQYF. As DNA, the CDR3 is TGTGCCAGCAGCCGGCCCTCATTCACAGATACGCAGTATTTT.

This clone was picked up a small number of times. V gene TRBV4-1 combines with J gene TRBJ1-5; the match to TRBD1 covers 7 bases. Trimming at V came to 1 base and at J to 5 bases, leaving 5 bases not matched to a gene. The length of the CDR3 is 15 residues. Germline CDR1 is MGHRA and CDR2 is YSYEKL. CDR3 nucleotides: TGCGCCAGCAGCCAAGGGCACCAGGGGGATCAGCCCCAGCATTTT. Translated, it gives CASSQGHQGDQPQHF.

CDR3 sequence reads: CASSPTQGSGANVLTF. CDR3 nucleotide sequence: TGTGCCAGCAGCCCAACCCAGGGTTCTGGGGCCAACGTCCTGACTTTC. This chain joins TRBV7-6 and TRBJ2-6; D possibly corresponds to TRBD1 (5 bases). V shed 5 bases and J shed 1 base, with 12 bases lying between them. Germline-derived CDR1 and CDR2 are SGHVS and FNYEAQ. This CDR3 has 16 residues. The full variable domain, in which reference TRBV7-6 and TRBJ2-6 provide the parts outside the CDR3, is GAGVSQSPRYKVTKRGQDVALRCDPISGHVSLYWYRQALGQGPEFLTYFNYEAQQDKSGLPNDRFSAERPEGSISTLTIQRTEQRDSAMYRCASSPTQGSGANVLTFGAGSRLTVL.

The V call is TRBV7-2, the J call TRBJ2-7; D might be TRBD1 (6 bases). The CDR3 is made up of 14 amino acids. The V and J ends lost 2 bases and 4 bases respectively, with 12 bases between them. Germline V CDR1 and CDR2: SGHTA, FQGNSA. Written as DNA, the CDR3 is TGTGCCAGCAGCTTAAACAGGGTGCTATACGAGCAGTACTTC. Residues: CASSLNRVLYEQYF.

This clone has only one observation. The CDR3 region has the DNA TGTGCCAGCAGCCCCCAACAAGCGAGGAGGGACACTGAAGCTTTCTTT. It encodes CASSPQQARRDTEAFF. V gene TRBV5-4 combines with J gene TRBJ1-1; D unresolved. The germline V gene encodes CDR1 SGHNT and CDR2 YYREEE (reference sequence). V shed 4 bases and J shed 3 bases, with 19 bases lying between them. This CDR3 contains 16 residues.

In this sample, this clone turned up once. The chain employs TRBV28 and TRBJ1-2, with D perhaps matching TRBD1 (5 bases). Trimming cost V 6 bases and J 4 bases, with 15 bases left between them. Germline lookup yields CDR1 MDHEN and CDR2 SYDVKM. The length of the CDR3 is 14 residues. As DNA, the CDR3 is TGTGCCAGCAGGGAACTAGGGGACCCCTATGGCTACACCTTC. Amino acids: CASRELGDPYGYTF.

Here the CDR3 reads CASSIADNPTNEKLFF. CDR3 nucleotide sequence: TGTGCCAGTAGTATAGCGGACAACCCAACTAATGAAAAACTGTTTTTT. The chain employs TRBV19 and TRBJ1-4; the D gene is possibly TRBD1 (5 bases). The germline gives CDR1 LNHDA, CDR2 SQIVND (reference sequence). This CDR3 spans 16 amino acids. V lost 1 base, J lost 0 bases, and 9 bases lay in between.

V usage is TRBV5-4 and J usage is TRBJ2-1, with D perhaps TRBD2 (7 bases). The germline CDR1 and CDR2 sequences are SGHNT and YYREEE (reference sequence). With 3 bases removed from V and 1 base from J, the gap between germline ends came to 14 bases. The CDR3 consists of 16 residues. As DNA, the CDR3 is TGTGCCAGCAGCTCTATGGGAGGGGGGTCCTACAATGAGCAGTTCTTC. Translation: CASSSMGGGSYNEQFF.